A single sample gave rise to the 29 T cell receptor beta chains below, sequenced in a study of T-cell reconstitution after alpha-beta-depleted transplantation in children. The TCRbeta library incorporated unique molecular identifiers. MiXCR was run by TCRdb on the PCR reads, yielding one entry per CDR3 protein. The sample includes approximately 520,000 distinct CDR3 sequences, about an eighth seen only once; the top ten take less than 15%. The source was PBMCs, mostly from graft donor cells, collected 180 days after TCRalphabeta/CD19-depleted stem cell transplant. The receptors originated from a female patient between 2 and 15 years old who had a stem cell transplant for aplastic anemia, so the T cells may come from the graft donor.

The chain uses TRBV11-1 and TRBJ2-1, with 8 bases that match TRBD2. Losses at the gene ends were 1 base for V and 3 bases for J; bases not matched to a gene: 11. The V gene's germline CDR1 is SGHAT and CDR2 FQDESV (reference sequence). The CDR3 runs 18 residues. The CDR3 nucleotides read TGTGCCAGCAGCTTAGAATCTCTCGCGGGAGGTTACTACAATGAGCAGTTCTTC. Translating gives CASSLESLAGGYYNEQFF.

In this sample, this clonotype turned up many times. This chain uses TRBV12-3 or TRBV12-4 with TRBJ2-7; D is possibly TRBD1 (5 bases). CDR3 size: 16 residues. V was clipped by 3 bases and J by 0 bases, with 15 bases between them. CDR3 nucleotide sequence: TGTGCCAGCAGTTTTGGAAATACAGGCAGCTCCTACGAGCAGTACTTC. Amino acid sequence: CASSFGNTGSSYEQYF.

This clonotype was observed a few times. The genes are TRBV5-5 and TRBJ1-1; D gene ambiguous. The V gene's germline CDR1 is SGHKS and CDR2 YYEKEE (reference sequence). Trimming left V 5 bases short and J 5 bases short, with 28 bases between. The CDR3 extends over 18 amino acids. The CDR3 DNA sequence: TGTGCCAGCAGTTCCATGGTTGGGTCTCGGACGCCGGAGACTGAAGCTTTCTTT. Translating it yields CASSSMVGSRTPETEAFF.

This clonotype was counted only a few times. The chain employs TRBV7-9 and TRBJ2-1; D remains unclear. Germline-derived CDR1 and CDR2 are SEHNR and FQNEAQ (reference sequence). V lost 2 bases, J lost 7 bases, and 9 bases lay in between. This CDR3 comprises 13 residues. In nucleotides, the CDR3 is TGTGCCAGCAGCTTACAAATGGGGAATGAGCAGTTCTTC. Its translation is CASSLQMGNEQFF.

A few counts support this clonotype. This chain uses TRBV20-1 with TRBJ1-4, with 8 bases that match TRBD1. The germline V gene encodes CDR1 DFQATT and CDR2 SNEGSKA (reference sequence). With V trimmed by 3 bases and J by 6 bases, 9 bases remained unmatched. CDR3 size: 15 residues. CDR3 coding DNA: TGCAGTGCTAGTCGGGACAGGAGAAAAGATGAAAAACTGTTTTTT. It is translated as CSASRDRRKDEKLFF.

The table lists this clonotype with many counts. The chain links TRBV12-3 or TRBV12-4 to TRBJ2-7; no clear D gene. Between the trimmed V and J ends, which lost 3 bases and 2 bases, there was a span of 8 bases. This CDR3 comprises 13 residues. The CDR3 nucleotides are TGTGCCAGCAGTTTCCGTTTAACCTACGAGCAGTACTTC. Translated: CASSFRLTYEQYF.

The chain couples TRBV7-8 to TRBJ2-7; TRBD2 aligns across 8 bases. The J segment lost 4 bases and the V segment lost 3 bases, leaving 14 bases of the junction unmatched. Germline V gene lookup returns CDR1 SGHVS and CDR2 FQNEAQ. The CDR3 is 17 residues long. The CDR3 spells CASSFEASGSGGYEQYF. DNA for the CDR3: TGTGCCAGCAGCTTCGAGGCGAGCGGGAGTGGCGGGTACGAGCAGTACTTC.

A few counts support this clonotype. This chain joins TRBV10-3 and TRBJ2-7; D is perhaps TRBD2 (5 bases). Germline V lookup: CDR1 ENHRY, CDR2 SYGVKD. Trimming took off 6 bases at V and 0 bases at J, with 9 bases between the two ends. There are 13 residues in the CDR3. CDR3 amino acids: CAIRGGPSYEQYV. Here the CDR3 DNA reads TGTGCCATCAGGGGCGGGCCCTCCTACGAGCAGTACGTC.

This clonotype was found a few times. This chain uses TRBV10-3 with TRBJ1-2; TRBD1 matches at 7 bases. Germline V CDR1 and CDR2: ENHRY, SYGVKD. The CDR3 is 14 residues long. V shed 3 bases, J shed 4 bases, and the junction held 5 bases outside the gene matches. DNA of the CDR3: TGTGCCATCAGTGAACAGGGGCAAGTCTATGGCTACACCTTC. This encodes CAISEQGQVYGYTF.

This clonotype was recorded a few times. In DNA, the CDR3 is TGTGCCAGCACCCAGGTGTTAGTCCCGGTCGGCAATGAGCAGTTCTTC. It is translated as CASTQVLVPVGNEQFF. The chain links TRBV6-2 or TRBV6-3 to TRBJ2-1; D is unclear. V lost 7 bases and J lost 6, with 22 bases in between. CDR3 size: 16 residues. Germline V gene data show CDR1 as MNHEY and CDR2 as SVGEGT.

This clonotype was counted a single time. This chain connects TRBV7-9 to TRBJ2-2, with unresolved D. In germline, CDR1 is SEHNR, CDR2 FQNEAQ (reference sequence). Trimming removed 5 bases from V and 5 bases from J, with 9 bases in between. CDR3 size: 13 residues. CDR3 nucleotide sequence: TGTGCCAGCAGCGCGGAGAGGACCGGGGAGCTGTTTTTT. Its protein product is CASSAERTGELFF.

V gene TRBV12-3 or TRBV12-4 combines with J gene TRBJ1-4, with 7 positions matching TRBD1. The J segment lost 7 bases and the V segment lost 5 bases, leaving 13 bases of the junction unmatched. The CDR3 contains 16 residues. The CDR3 nucleotides are TGTGCCAGCAGTCCCCTTAGAGGGGGCGCGGGTGAAAAACTGTTTTTT. This codes for CASSPLRGGAGEKLFF.

This chain connects TRBV3-1 to TRBJ1-2, with unresolved D. Trimming removed 1 base from V and 8 bases from J, with 8 bases in between. The CDR3 sequence is 12 residues long. The germline gives CDR1 LGHDT, CDR2 YNNKEL (reference sequence). CDR3 protein: CASSQVRGGYTF. CDR3 coding DNA: TGTGCCAGCAGCCAAGTACGAGGCGGCTACACCTTC.

This clonotype was counted ten times or more. This chain connects TRBV10-3 to TRBJ1-2, with a tentative D call TRBD1 (6 bases). Germline values: CDR1 ENHRY, CDR2 SYGVKD. V was trimmed by 7 bases and J by 5 bases, leaving 14 bases between them. CDR3 length: 13 amino acids. For the CDR3, the DNA is TGTGCCATCATGGGGGCCGCGACTTATGGCTACACCTTC. Its translation: CAIMGAATYGYTF.

This clonotype came up a few times. The J gene is TRBJ2-1, the V gene TRBV11-3; 8 bases are a match to TRBD2. V lost 1 base to trimming and J lost 7 bases; unmatched junction nucleotides: 9. CDR3 length: 16 residues. Germline CDR1 SGHNT, CDR2 YENEEA. CDR3 sequence reads: CASSLVGGRMGNEQFF. CDR3 sequence (DNA): TGTGCCAGCAGCTTAGTCGGCGGGAGGATGGGGAATGAGCAGTTCTTC.

This clonotype came up many times. The CDR3 DNA reads TGTGCCTGTGGGGGGGGGCGGAACACTGAAGCTTTCTTT. Translation gives CACGGGRNTEAFF. V usage is TRBV7-2 and J usage is TRBJ1-1, with a tentative D call TRBD1 (6 bases). Germline assignment: CDR1 SGHTA and CDR2 FQGNSA. V was cut by 11 bases and J by 1 base, with 14 bases left in between. This CDR3 contains 13 residues. Variable domain in full (rest from reference TRBV7-2 and TRBJ1-1): GAGVSQSPSNKVTEKGKDVELRCDPISGHTALYWYRQSLGQGLEFLIYFQGNSAPDKSGLPSDRFSAERTGGSVSTLTIQRTQQEDSAVYLCACGGGRNTEAFFGQGTRLTVV.

The chain is built from TRBV30 and TRBJ2-3, with TRBD1 as a possible D gene (5 bases). Germline V lookup: CDR1 GTSNPN, CDR2 SVGIG (reference sequence). Trimming took 0 bases from V and 1 from J, leaving 5 bases between them. CDR3 length: 13 residues. The DNA of the CDR3 is TGTGCCTGGAGTGTACAGGGCACAGATACGCAGTATTTT. Translation: CAWSVQGTDTQYF. Full variable domain (remainder filled in from reference TRBV30 and TRBJ2-3): SQTIHQWPATLVQPVGSPLSLECTVEGTSNPNLYWYRQAAGRGLQLLFYSVGIGQISSEVPQNLSASRPQDRQFILSSKKLLLSDSGFYLCAWSVQGTDTQYFGPGTRLTVL.

The chain is built from TRBV18 and TRBJ2-7; TRBD1 matches at 11 bases. This CDR3 region has 15 residues. V lost 2 bases to trimming and J lost 3 bases; unmatched junction nucleotides: 3. Germline V lookup: CDR1 KGHSH, CDR2 LQKENI. This CDR3 reads CASSPGQGAFYEQYF. DNA for the CDR3: TGTGCCAGCTCACCAGGACAGGGGGCATTCTACGAGCAGTACTTC.

The rearrangement uses TRBV27 and TRBJ2-1; 15 positions agree with TRBD2. The germline gives CDR1 MNHEY, CDR2 SMNVEV (reference sequence). This CDR3 contains 15 residues. V lost 4 bases and J lost 9; bases outside the gene matches: 4. CDR3 region: CASSSTGLAGGEQFF. In DNA, the CDR3 is TGTGCCAGCAGTTCTACGGGACTAGCGGGAGGTGAGCAGTTCTTC.

The rearrangement joins TRBV28 to TRBJ2-7; D is perhaps TRBD2 (6 bases). CDR1 is MDHEN and CDR2 is SYDVKM in the germline V gene. V was clipped by 0 bases and J by 0 bases, with 12 bases between them. This CDR3 is built from 16 residues. The CDR3 region has the DNA TGTGCCAGCAGTTTATGGGAGGGCCTGAGCTCCTACGAGCAGTACTTC. Its protein is CASSLWEGLSSYEQYF.

V usage is TRBV4-3 and J usage is TRBJ2-3, with unresolved D. Germline V gene sequence: CDR1 LGHNA, CDR2 YSLEER. CDR3 length equals 14 residues. With 0 bases removed from V and 0 bases from J, the gap between germline ends came to 4 bases. CDR3 coding DNA: TGCGCCAGCAGCCAAGATTGGAGCACAGATACGCAGTATTTT. Its protein is CASSQDWSTDTQYF.

The CDR3 DNA follows: TGTGCCAGCAGTCCAGGGGGGTTCTGGACCTCAGATACGCAGTATTTT. Translating gives CASSPGGFWTSDTQYF. The chain joins TRBV12-3 or TRBV12-4 to TRBJ2-3; a weak D match, TRBD1 (7 bases). V dropped 5 bases and J dropped 4 bases, with 19 bases sitting between them. The CDR3 has 16 amino acids.

The rearrangement joins TRBV5-1 to TRBJ1-5; 7 bases are shared with TRBD1. Losses at the gene ends were 4 bases for V and 4 bases for J; bases not matched to a gene: 5. The CDR3 sequence is 14 residues long. Looked up from germline, CDR1 is SGHRS and CDR2 is YFSETQ. CDR3 in DNA: TGCGCCAGCAGCGTCGGGACAGCTAATCAGCCCCAGCATTTT. Protein product: CASSVGTANQPQHF.

This chain links TRBV20-1 with TRBJ2-5; D gene unclear. V was shortened by 0 bases and J by 0 bases, with 5 bases between the two germline ends. CDR3 length equals 13 residues. From germline, CDR1 is DFQATT and CDR2 SNEGSKA (reference sequence). CDR3 amino acids: CSARDSHQETQYF. In nucleotides, the CDR3 is TGCAGTGCTAGAGACAGCCACCAAGAGACCCAGTACTTC.

This chain connects TRBV15 to TRBJ2-7; perhaps TRBD2 as D (6 bases). Trimming removed 7 bases from V and 0 bases from J, with 16 bases in between. Germline values: CDR1 LNHNV, CDR2 YYDKDF (reference sequence). This CDR3 comprises 15 residues. CDR3 in DNA: TGTGCCACCAACTCTTTGGGAGCGGGCTCCTACGAGCAGTACGTC. It yields the protein CATNSLGAGSYEQYV.

The gene calls are TRBV25-1 and TRBJ2-6, with D uncertain. V lost 10 bases, J lost 0 bases, and 10 bases lay in between. The CDR3 has 14 amino acids. Per germline, CDR1 MGHDK and CDR2 SYGVNS. The CDR3 loop is CATSESSGANVLTF. The CDR3 DNA reads TGTGCCACCTCAGAAAGCTCTGGGGCCAACGTCCTGACTTTC.

The chain links TRBV29-1 to TRBJ1-2; no definite D call. Trimming took 6 bases from V and 8 from J, leaving 13 bases between them. This CDR3 is 11 amino acids long. Germline values: CDR1 SQVTM, CDR2 ANQGSEA. CDR3 residues: CSVVLGFGYTF. The CDR3 nucleotides are TGCAGCGTCGTGCTAGGTTTCGGCTACACCTTC. The variable domain in full, completed from reference TRBV29-1 and TRBJ1-2, reads SAVISQKPSRDICQRGTSLTIQCQVDSQVTMMFWYRQQPGQSLTLIATANQGSEATYESGFVIDKFPISRPNLTFSTLTVSNMSPEDSSIYLCSVVLGFGYTFGSGTRLTVV.

This clonotype has more than one count but fewer than ten. The chain links TRBV12-5 to TRBJ2-7; 7 bases fit TRBD1. The V segment lost 7 bases and the J segment 0 bases; nucleotides outside the gene matches: 3. Germline V gene lookup returns CDR1 LGHNT and CDR2 FRNRAP. The CDR3 runs to 13 residues. CDR3 nucleotide sequence: TGTGCTAGTGCCGGGACAGTCTCCTACGAGCAGTACGTC. This translates into CASAGTVSYEQYV.

In its sample, this clonotype was seen a few times. The chain employs TRBV12-3 or TRBV12-4 and TRBJ2-3, with D perhaps TRBD2 (5 bases). The CDR3 spans 16 residues. The V end was cut by 7 bases, the J end by 4 bases, with 21 bases between. CDR3 loop: CASTQVKWEIADTQYF. CDR3 coding DNA: TGTGCCAGCACCCAAGTTAAGTGGGAGATAGCAGATACGCAGTATTTT.